This T cell receptor (beta chain) was recovered during a study of CD8 T cells in Susac syndrome. Notes on the study in general: A relatively small number of individuals underwent TCR sequencing and HLA analysis.

Germline V gene lookup returns CDR1 SGHDT and CDR2 YYEEEE. Trimming removed 4 bases from V and 1 base from J; junction bases left unmatched: 3. The CDR3 sequence is 14 residues long. As controls, healthy donors matched for age and sex were used. TEMRA cells were FACS-enriched, and CD8+ and CD4+ T cells were isolated negatively. A note on this clonotype: Its antigen is unknown.

It was with random hexamers that 0.5 to 1 ug RNA was reverse transcribed. Amplification of TCR beta CDR3 used immunoSEQ multiplex PCR across 54 Vbeta and 13 Jbeta. One entry per CDR3 protein, called by TCRdb with MiXCR from the immunoSEQ multiplex PCR reads. The sample records more than 150,000 distinct CDR3 sequences, about 94% being singletons. The chain is built from TRBV5-6 and TRBJ2-3, with TRBD1 matching 7 bases. The sequence was obtained from a human donor in good health. The sample was CD4+ T cells from PBMCs. The CDR3 bases are TGTGCCAGCAGCAACACAGGGGGCACAGATACGCAGTATTTT. Translation: CASSNTGGTDTQYF.